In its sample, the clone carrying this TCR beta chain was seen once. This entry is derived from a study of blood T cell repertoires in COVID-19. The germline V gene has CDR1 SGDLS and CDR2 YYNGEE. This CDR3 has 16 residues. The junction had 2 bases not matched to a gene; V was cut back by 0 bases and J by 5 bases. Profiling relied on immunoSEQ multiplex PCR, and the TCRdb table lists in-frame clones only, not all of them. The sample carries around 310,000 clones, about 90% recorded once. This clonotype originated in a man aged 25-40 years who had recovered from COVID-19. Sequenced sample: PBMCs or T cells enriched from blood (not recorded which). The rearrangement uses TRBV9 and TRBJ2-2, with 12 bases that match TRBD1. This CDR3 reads CASSVGDRGRTGELFF. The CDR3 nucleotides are TGTGCCAGCAGCGTAGGGGACAGGGGGCGTACCGGGGAGCTGTTTTTT.